A single sample is the source of the 4 T cell receptor beta chains below, sequenced in a study of early T cells in non-severe SARS-CoV-2 infection. From the 5' RACE reads, TCRdb called clonotypes with MiXCR, one entry per CDR3 protein. Of some 87,000 distinct CDR3 sequences in the sample, about 12% were seen once. Sequences were obtained from whole blood. The receptors were sampled from an adult who was a healthcare worker with PCR-confirmed SARS-CoV-2 infection or an uninfected control (not recorded which).

This clonotype appeared a few times. No conserved phenylalanine or tryptophan ends this CDR3, so it is likely a read error. No DNA is shown, since the ends of the CDR3 on it are uncertain; the CDR3 is the one TCRdb lists. The chain has TRBV7-2 and TRBJ2-3; the table's D call TRBD2 went unverified against the DNA. The CDR3 has 12 residues if both end residues are counted. Germline CDR1 SGHTA, CDR2 FQGNSA. Here the CDR3 reads CASSPTSGYGHV.

The V call is TRBV18, the J call TRBJ1-1, with D uncertain. The germline V gene encodes CDR1 KGHSH and CDR2 LQKENI. V was shortened by 2 bases and J by 4 bases, with 14 bases between the two germline ends. This CDR3 contains 15 residues. This chain's CDR3 is CASSPEDRLGTEAFF. CDR3 coding DNA: TGTGCCAGCTCACCAGAAGATCGGCTGGGCACTGAAGCTTTCTTT.

This clonotype was counted many times. J is TRBJ1-1 and V is TRBV7-6; tentative D call: TRBD1 (5 bases). This CDR3 is built from 12 residues. V was pared by 11 bases and J by 4 bases, with 14 bases between. The germline V gene encodes CDR1 SGHVS and CDR2 FNYEAQ. In nucleotides, the CDR3 is TGTGCCGTGTGGGGGAAGAGCACTGAAGCTTTCTTT. Protein sequence: CAVWGKSTEAFF.

This sequence joins TRBV6-1 and TRBJ1-5; tentative D call: TRBD1 (5 bases). Germline V gives CDR1 MNHNS, CDR2 SASEGT. The CDR3 has 16 residues. The V end was cut by 2 bases, the J end by 2 bases, with 13 bases between. The CDR3 coding sequence is TGTGCCAGCAGTGAATCAGGGAACCGTCGCAATCAGCCCCAGCATTTT. It specifies CASSESGNRRNQPQHF.